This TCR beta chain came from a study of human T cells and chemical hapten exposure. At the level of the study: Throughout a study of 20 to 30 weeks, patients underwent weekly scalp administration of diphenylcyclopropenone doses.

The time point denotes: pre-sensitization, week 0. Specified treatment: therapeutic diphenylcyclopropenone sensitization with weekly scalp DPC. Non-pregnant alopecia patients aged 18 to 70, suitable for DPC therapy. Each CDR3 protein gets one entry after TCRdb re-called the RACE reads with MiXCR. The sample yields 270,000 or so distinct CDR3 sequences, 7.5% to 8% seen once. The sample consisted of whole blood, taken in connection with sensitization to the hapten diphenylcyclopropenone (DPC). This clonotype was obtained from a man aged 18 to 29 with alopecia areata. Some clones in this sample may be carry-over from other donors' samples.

CDR3 in DNA: TGCAGCGTCCCTGGCAGGGTCGATGAGCAGTTCTTC. Residues: CSVPGRVDEQFF. J is TRBJ2-1 and V is TRBV29-1; maybe TRBD1 (5 bases). Germline CDR1 reads SQVTM; CDR2 reads ANQGSEA. The CDR3 contains 12 residues. V was cut by 6 bases and J by 8 bases, with 14 bases left in between.